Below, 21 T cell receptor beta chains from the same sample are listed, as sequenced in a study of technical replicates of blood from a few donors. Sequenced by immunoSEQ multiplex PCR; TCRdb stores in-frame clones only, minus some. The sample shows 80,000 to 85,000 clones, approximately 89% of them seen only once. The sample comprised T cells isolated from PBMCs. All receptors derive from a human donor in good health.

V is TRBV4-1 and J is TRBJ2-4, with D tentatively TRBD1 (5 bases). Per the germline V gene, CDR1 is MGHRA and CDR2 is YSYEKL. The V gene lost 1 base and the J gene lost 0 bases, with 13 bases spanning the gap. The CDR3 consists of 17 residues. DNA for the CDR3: TGCGCCAGCAGCCAAGTGAGACAGACCCTAGCCAAAAACATTCAGTACTTC. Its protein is CASSQVRQTLAKNIQYF.

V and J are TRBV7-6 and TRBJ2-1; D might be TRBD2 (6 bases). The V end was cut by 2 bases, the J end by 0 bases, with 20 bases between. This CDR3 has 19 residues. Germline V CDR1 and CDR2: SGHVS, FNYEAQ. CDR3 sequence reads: CASSLPYTRRELSYNEQFF. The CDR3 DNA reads TGTGCCAGCAGCTTACCATATACGAGGCGGGAACTCTCCTACAATGAGCAGTTCTTC.

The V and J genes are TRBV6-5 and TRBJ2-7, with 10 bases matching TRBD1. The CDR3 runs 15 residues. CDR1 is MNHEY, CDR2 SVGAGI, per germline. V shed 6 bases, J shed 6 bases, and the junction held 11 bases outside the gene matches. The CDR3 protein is CASSYTRDRGAEQYF. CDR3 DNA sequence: TGTGCCAGCAGCTATACCCGGGACAGGGGCGCCGAGCAGTACTTC.

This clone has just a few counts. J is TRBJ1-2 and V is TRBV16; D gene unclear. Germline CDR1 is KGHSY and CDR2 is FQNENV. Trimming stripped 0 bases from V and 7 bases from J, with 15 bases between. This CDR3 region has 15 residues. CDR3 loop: CASSQSSQSTLGYTF. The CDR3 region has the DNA TGTGCCAGCAGCCAATCGTCGCAGTCCACGCTTGGCTACACCTTC.

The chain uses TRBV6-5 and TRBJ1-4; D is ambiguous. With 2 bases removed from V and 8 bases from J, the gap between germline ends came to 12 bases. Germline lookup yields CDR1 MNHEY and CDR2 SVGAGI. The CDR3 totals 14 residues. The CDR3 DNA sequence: TGTGCCAGCAGTTACCGGTCGGGGAGGGAAAAACTGTTTTTT. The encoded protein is CASSYRSGREKLFF.

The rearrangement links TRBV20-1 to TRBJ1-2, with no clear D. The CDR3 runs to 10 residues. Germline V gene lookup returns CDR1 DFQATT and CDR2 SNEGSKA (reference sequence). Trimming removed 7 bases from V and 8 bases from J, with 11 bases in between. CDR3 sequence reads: CSETLRGYTF. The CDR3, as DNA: TGCAGTGAAACCCTCAGAGGCTACACCTTC.

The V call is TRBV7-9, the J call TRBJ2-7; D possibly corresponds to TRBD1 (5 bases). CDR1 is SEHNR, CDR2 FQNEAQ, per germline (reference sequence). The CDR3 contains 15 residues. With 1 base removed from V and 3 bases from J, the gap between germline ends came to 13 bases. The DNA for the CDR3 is TGTGCCAGCAGCTTAGATACTGGGGCTGTCTACGAGCAGTACTTC. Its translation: CASSLDTGAVYEQYF.

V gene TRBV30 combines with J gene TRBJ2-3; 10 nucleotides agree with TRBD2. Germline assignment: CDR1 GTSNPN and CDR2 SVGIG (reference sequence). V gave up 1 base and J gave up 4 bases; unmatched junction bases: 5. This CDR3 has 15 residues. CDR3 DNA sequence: TGTGCCTGGAGTGCTAGCGGGAGATCCGCAGATACGCAGTATTTT. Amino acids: CAWSASGRSADTQYF.

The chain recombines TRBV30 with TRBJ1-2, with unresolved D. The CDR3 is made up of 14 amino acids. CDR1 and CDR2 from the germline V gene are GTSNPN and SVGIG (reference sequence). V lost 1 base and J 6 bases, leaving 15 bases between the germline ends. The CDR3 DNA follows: TGTGCCTGGAGTGATGATCACCTCAGCGATGGCTACACCTTC. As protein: CAWSDDHLSDGYTF.

CDR3: CASNPEEGRAYNEQFF. The CDR3 coding sequence is TGTGCCAGCAACCCAGAGGAGGGGAGAGCCTACAATGAGCAGTTCTTC. The J gene is TRBJ2-1, the V gene TRBV5-6; possibly TRBD2 for D (6 bases). Trimming removed 6 bases at V and 2 bases at J, with 18 bases between. CDR3 size: 16 residues. Germline CDR1 reads SGHDT; CDR2 reads YYEEEE. Filled out from reference TRBV5-6 and TRBJ2-1, the complete variable domain reads DAGVTQSPTHLIKTRGQQVTLRCSPKSGHDTVSWYQQALGQGPQFIFQYYEEEERQRGNFPDRFSGHQFPNYSSELNVNALLLGDSALYLCASNPEEGRAYNEQFFGPGTRLTVL.

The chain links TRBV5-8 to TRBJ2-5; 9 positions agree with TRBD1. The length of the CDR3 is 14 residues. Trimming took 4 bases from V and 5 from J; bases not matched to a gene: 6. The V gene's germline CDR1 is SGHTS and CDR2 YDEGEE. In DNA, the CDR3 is TGTGCCAGCAGCCCCCGGACAGGGGTGGAGACCCAGTACTTC. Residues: CASSPRTGVETQYF.

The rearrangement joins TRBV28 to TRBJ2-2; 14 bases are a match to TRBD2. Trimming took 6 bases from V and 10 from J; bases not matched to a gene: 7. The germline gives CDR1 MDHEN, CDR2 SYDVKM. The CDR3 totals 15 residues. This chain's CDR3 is CASRRLAGGPEELFF. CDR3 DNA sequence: TGTGCCAGCAGGAGACTAGCGGGAGGGCCAGAGGAGCTGTTTTTT. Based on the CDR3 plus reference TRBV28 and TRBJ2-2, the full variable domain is DVKVTQSSRYLVKRTGEKVFLECVQDMDHENMFWYRQDPGLGLRLIYFSYDVKMKEKGDIPEGYSVSREKKERFSLILESASTNQTSMYLCASRRLAGGPEELFFGEGSRLTVL.

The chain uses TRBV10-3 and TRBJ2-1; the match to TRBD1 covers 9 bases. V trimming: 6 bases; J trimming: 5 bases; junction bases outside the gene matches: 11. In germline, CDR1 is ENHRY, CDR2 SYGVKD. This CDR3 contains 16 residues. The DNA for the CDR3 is TGTGCCATCAGACCTTCCGGGACAGGGACCAACAATGAGCAGTTCTTC. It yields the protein CAIRPSGTGTNNEQFF.

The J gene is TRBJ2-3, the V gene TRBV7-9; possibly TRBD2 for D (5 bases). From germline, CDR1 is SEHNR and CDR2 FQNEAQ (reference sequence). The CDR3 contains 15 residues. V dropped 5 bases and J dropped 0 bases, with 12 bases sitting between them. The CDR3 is CASSPSGSSTDTQYF. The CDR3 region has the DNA TGTGCCAGCAGCCCCTCGGGGTCTAGCACAGATACGCAGTATTTT.

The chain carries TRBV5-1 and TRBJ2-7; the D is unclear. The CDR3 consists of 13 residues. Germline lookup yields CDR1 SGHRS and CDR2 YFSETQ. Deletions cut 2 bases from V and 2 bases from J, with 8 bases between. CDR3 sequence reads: CASSFSPTYEQYF. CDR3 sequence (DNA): TGCGCCAGCAGCTTTTCACCTACCTACGAGCAGTACTTC.

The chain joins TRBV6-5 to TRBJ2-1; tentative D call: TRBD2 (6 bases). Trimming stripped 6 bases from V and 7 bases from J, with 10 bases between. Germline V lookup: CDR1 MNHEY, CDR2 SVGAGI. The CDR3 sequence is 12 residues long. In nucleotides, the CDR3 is TGTGCCAGCAGAGGGGCGGGGAATGAGCAGTTCTTC. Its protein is CASRGAGNEQFF.

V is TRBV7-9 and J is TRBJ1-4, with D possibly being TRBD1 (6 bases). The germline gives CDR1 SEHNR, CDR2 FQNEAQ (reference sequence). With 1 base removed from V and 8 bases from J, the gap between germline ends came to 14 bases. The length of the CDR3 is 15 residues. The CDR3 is CASSLGGLLWEKLFF. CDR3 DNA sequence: TGTGCCAGCAGCTTAGGGGGGCTGCTATGGGAAAAACTGTTTTTT.

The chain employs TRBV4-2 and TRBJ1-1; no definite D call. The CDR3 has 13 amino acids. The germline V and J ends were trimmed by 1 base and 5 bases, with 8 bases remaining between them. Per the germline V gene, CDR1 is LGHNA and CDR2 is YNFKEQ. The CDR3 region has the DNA TGTGCCAGCAGCCAAGTCACGGGAACTGAAGCTTTCTTT. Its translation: CASSQVTGTEAFF.

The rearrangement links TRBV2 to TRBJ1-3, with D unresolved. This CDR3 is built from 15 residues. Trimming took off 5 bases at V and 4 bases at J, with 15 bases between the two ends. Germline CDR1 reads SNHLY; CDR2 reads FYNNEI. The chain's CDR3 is CASSPGREWGNTIYF. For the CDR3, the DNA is TGTGCCAGCAGTCCCGGACGGGAATGGGGAAACACCATATATTTT.

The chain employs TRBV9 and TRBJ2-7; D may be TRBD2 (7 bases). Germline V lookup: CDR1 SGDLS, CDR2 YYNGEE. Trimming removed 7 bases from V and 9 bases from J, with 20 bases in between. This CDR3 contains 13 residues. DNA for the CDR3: TGTGCCAGCGGGGGGGCAGACCCCGTTTGGCAGTACTTC. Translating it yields CASGGADPVWQYF.

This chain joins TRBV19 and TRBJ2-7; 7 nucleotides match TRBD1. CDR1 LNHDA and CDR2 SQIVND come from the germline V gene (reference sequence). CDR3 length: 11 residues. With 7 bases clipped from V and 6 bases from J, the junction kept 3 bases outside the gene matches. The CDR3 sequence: CASKGALEQYF. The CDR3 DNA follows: TGTGCCAGTAAGGGGGCTCTCGAGCAGTACTTC.